One sample yielded the 6 T cell receptor beta chains listed below, sequenced in a study of blood T cells in healthy people across ages. The authors ran a second PCR of about 7 to 11 cycles using a sample-barcoded 5' primer and a J-beta primer mix. TCRdb re-derived calls from the 5' RACE reads in MiXCR, one entry per CDR3 protein. The sample lists about 1.4 million distinct CDR3 sequences; around 55% were seen once. Material for sequencing was blood. These receptors were taken from a man younger than 30 in good health.

This clonotype appeared once. The V call is TRBV9, the J call TRBJ2-3; TRBD2 aligns across 10 bases. V lost 4 bases, J lost 4 bases, and 12 bases stayed unmatched. The CDR3 consists of 17 residues. CDR1 SGDLS and CDR2 YYNGEE come from the germline V gene. DNA for the CDR3: TGTGCCAGCAGCACCTCCGGGGGACTAGCGATCCCAGATACGCAGTATTTT. This gives the protein CASSTSGGLAIPDTQYF.

With respect to this clonotype: Germline is not matched at one junction end, which may reflect a read error. This rearrangement joins TRBV4-3 to TRBJ2-2; 8 bases align to TRBD1. In germline, CDR1 is LGHNA, CDR2 YSLEER. The length of the CDR3 is 13 residues. The CDR3: CASSQDRAGELFF. DNA for the CDR3: TGTGCCAGCAGCCAGGACAGGGCCGGGGAGCTGTTTTTT.

For this clonotype: Germline is not matched at one junction end, which may reflect a read error. This rearrangement joins TRBV7-7 to TRBJ2-7; D may be TRBD1 (6 bases). The CDR3 has 16 residues. The V gene's germline CDR1 is SSHAT and CDR2 FNYEAQ (reference sequence). CDR3 protein: CASSFPGQKITYEQYF. The CDR3 DNA sequence: TGTGCTAGCAGCTTCCCGGGACAAAAGATCACCTACGAGCAGTACTTC.

The chain has TRBV7-9 and TRBJ2-7, with unresolved D. The assigned J gene may be wrong: the sequence end matches TRBJ2-5 better. CDR1 and CDR2 (germline): SEHNR, FQNEAQ (reference sequence). The CDR3 consists of 11 residues. The CDR3, as DNA: TGTGCCAGTCAAATCGGGGAGACCCAGTACTTC. Its translation is CASQIGETQYF.

The chain recombines TRBV24-1 with TRBJ2-1; no clear D. CDR1 is KGHDR, CDR2 SFDVKD, per germline. The CDR3 is 17 residues long. The V end lost 7 bases, the J end lost 3 bases, and 21 bases lay between the germline ends. The chain's CDR3 is CATSPGTGFSFYNEQFF. The CDR3 DNA reads as TGTGCCACCAGCCCCGGAACCGGGTTCTCCTTCTACAATGAGCAGTTCTTC.

The V gene is TRBV6-2 or TRBV6-3, the J gene TRBJ1-1; D is unresolved. The germline CDR1 and CDR2 sequences are MNHEY and SVGEGT. The V end was cut by 8 bases, the J end by 4 bases, with 11 bases between. The length of the CDR3 is 12 residues. The CDR3 coding sequence is TGTGCCAGCTCCGGTCCCCTCACTGAAGCTTTCTTT. Translating gives CASSGPLTEAFF.